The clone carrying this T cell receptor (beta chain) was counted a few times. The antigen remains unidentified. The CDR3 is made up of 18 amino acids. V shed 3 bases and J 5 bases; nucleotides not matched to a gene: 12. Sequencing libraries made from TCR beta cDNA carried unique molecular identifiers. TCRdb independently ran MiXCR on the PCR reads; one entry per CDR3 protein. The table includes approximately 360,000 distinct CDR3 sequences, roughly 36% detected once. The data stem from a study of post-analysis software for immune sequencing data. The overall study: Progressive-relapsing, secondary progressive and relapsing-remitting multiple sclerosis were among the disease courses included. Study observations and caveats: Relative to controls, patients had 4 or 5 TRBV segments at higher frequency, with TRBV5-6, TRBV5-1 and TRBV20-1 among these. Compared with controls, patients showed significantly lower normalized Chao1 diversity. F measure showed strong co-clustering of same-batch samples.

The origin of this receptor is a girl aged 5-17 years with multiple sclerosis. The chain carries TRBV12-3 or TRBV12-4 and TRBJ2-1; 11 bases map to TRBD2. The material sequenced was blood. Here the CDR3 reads CASSFGVLAGAANNEQFF. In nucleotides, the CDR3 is TGTGCCAGCAGTTTCGGGGTACTAGCGGGGGCCGCCAACAATGAGCAGTTCTTC.